This T cell receptor delta chain appears in the sequencing data of a study of γδ T cells in repeated Plasmodium falciparum infection. Study summary: Malian children with intense seasonal malaria exposure were compared with matched Australian children.

This CDR3 is built from 13 residues. Looked up from germline, CDR1 is TSWWSYY and CDR2 is QGS. Sequencing covered both gamma and delta TCR chains per sample. TCRdb reprocessed the multiplex PCR reads through CATT. This sample has 85,000 to 95,000 delta-chain clones; 1.4% occur once, and the top ten carry over 8%. Broader study findings: Donors in Mali lived in a small rural village, largely one ethnic group. Malian children's Vdelta2-negative repertoires appeared more expanded and less diverse than Australians'.

Flow sorting of PBMC yielded separate Vgamma9/Vdelta2+ and Vdelta2-negative gammadelta T cell populations for bulk repertoire analysis. This clone was counted only a few times. Its antigen is as yet unknown. The protein TCRdb gives is from a much larger clone and does not agree with this DNA's translation at residue 3, likely a read error; the protein shown here comes from the DNA. Sequenced input: gamma-delta T cells from blood. This rearrangement joins TRDV1 to TRDJ1; D possibly corresponds to TRDD3 (6 bases). The clonotype comes from a pool of human donors (malaria-infected and uninfected, not separated). CDR3 amino acids: CAPGDSTTDKLIF. As DNA, the CDR3 is TGTGCTCCTGGGGATTCTACTACCGATAAACTCATCTTT.